The clone carrying this TCR beta chain was detected ten times or more. What it binds is unknown. Germline V gene lookup returns CDR1 SGDLS and CDR2 YYNGEE. This CDR3 region has 15 residues. The V and J ends lost 0 bases and 2 bases respectively, with 10 bases between them. The data stem from a study of beta chain features in type 1 diabetes. General study points: Moderate yet significant TCRB CDR3 shortening was seen in Type 1 diabetes patients in all four CD4+ subsets. The influence of HLA type on TCRB rearrangement stayed undetermined.

Isolated RNA was reverse transcribed in full, so expressed TCRB transcripts were sequenced. Using immunoSEQ multiplex PCR, the repertoire was profiled, and TCRdb retains in-frame clones only, with some absent. The data contain about 370,000 clones, 8.5% to 10% of them singletons. Sorting that relied on CD45RO/CCR7/CD25/CD127/CD95/CD27 yielded CD4+ naive, central memory, regulatory and stem cell-like memory cells. All sorted populations exceeded 95% purity. This chain connects TRBV9 to TRBJ2-3; D might be TRBD1 (5 bases). The source of this sequence is a man aged 25-45 years with type 1 diabetes. Sequenced material: central memory CD4+ T cells from blood. CDR3 protein: CASSVGTTFTDTQYF. CDR3 sequence (DNA): TGTGCCAGCAGCGTAGGGACAACCTTCACAGATACGCAGTATTTT.